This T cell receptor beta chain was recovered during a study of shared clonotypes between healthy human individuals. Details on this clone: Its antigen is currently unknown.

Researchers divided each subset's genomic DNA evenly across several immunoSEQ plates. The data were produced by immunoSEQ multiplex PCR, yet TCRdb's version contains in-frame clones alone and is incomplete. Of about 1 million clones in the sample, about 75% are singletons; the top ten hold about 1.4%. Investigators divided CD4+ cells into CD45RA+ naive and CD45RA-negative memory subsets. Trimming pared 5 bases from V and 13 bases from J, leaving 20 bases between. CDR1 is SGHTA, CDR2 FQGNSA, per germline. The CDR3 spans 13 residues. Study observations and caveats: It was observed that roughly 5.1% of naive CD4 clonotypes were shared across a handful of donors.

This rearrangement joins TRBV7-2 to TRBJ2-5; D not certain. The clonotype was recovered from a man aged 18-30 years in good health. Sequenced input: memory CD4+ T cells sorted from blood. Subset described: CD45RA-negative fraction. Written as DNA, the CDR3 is TGTGCCAGCAGCCCCCTGAGGTCCACCTGGCCGTACTTC. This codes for CASSPLRSTWPYF.